Below, 27 T cell receptor beta chains from the same sample are listed, as sequenced in a study of blood T cell repertoires in COVID-19. Here immunoSEQ multiplex PCR was the method, and the copy in TCRdb shows in-frame clones only, minus some. The profile shows about 79,000 clones, around 89% of them singletons. The specimen sequenced was peripheral blood. These receptors were collected from a man between 65 and 85 years old with active or convalescent COVID-19.

V and J are TRBV18 and TRBJ2-2; D might be TRBD2 (6 bases). The CDR3 extends over 15 amino acids. V lost 4 bases to trimming and J lost 7 bases, with 16 bases between them. Germline lookup yields CDR1 KGHSH and CDR2 LQKENI. The CDR3 DNA reads as TGTGCCAGCTCACAACCGGGACTTAATTTCGGGGAGCTGTTTTTT. Its protein is CASSQPGLNFGELFF.

The V gene is TRBV19, the J gene TRBJ1-3; D is undetermined. The CDR3 totals 15 residues. Germline V gives CDR1 LNHDA, CDR2 SQIVND (reference sequence). Trimming cost V 3 bases and J 0 bases, with 9 bases left between them. The CDR3 sequence: CASSMGTHSGNTIYF. CDR3 nucleotides: TGTGCCAGTAGTATGGGCACACACTCTGGAAACACCATATATTTT.

V usage is TRBV15 and J usage is TRBJ2-6; 7 positions agree with TRBD2. Per the germline V gene, CDR1 is LNHNV and CDR2 is YYDKDF (reference sequence). Unmatched junction bases numbered 15, after V lost 1 base and J lost 0 bases. CDR3 length: 21 residues. CDR3 coding DNA: TGTGCCACCAGCAGAGTCGGGAGGTCGCGGCGGTACAACTCTGGGGCCAACGTCCTGACTTTC. It codes for CATSRVGRSRRYNSGANVLTF.

The V call is TRBV28, the J call TRBJ2-1, with 9 bases fitting TRBD1. Per germline, CDR1 MDHEN and CDR2 SYDVKM. This CDR3 region has 14 residues. The V and J ends lost 5 bases and 9 bases, in that order; junction bases with no gene match: 8. The CDR3 nucleotides are TGTGCCAGCAGTCCCCGGACAGGGGCTGCTGAGCAGTTCTTC. Its protein product is CASSPRTGAAEQFF.

This sequence joins TRBV30 and TRBJ1-5, with D perhaps TRBD1 (6 bases). This CDR3 has 13 amino acids. V was clipped by 2 bases and J by 3 bases, with 8 bases between them. CDR1 is GTSNPN, CDR2 SVGIG, per germline (reference sequence). The CDR3 DNA reads as TGTGCCTGGAGTTCAGGGGACAATCAGCCCCAGCATTTT. This translates into CAWSSGDNQPQHF.

V gene TRBV6-5 combines with J gene TRBJ2-3; D might be TRBD2 (5 bases). Germline-derived CDR1 and CDR2 are MNHEY and SVGAGI. The CDR3 is 13 amino acids. V was cut by 2 bases and J by 3 bases, with 6 bases left in between. CDR3 amino acids: CASSYEGTDTQYF. The CDR3 DNA follows: TGTGCCAGCAGTTACGAGGGTACAGATACGCAGTATTTT.

A single count supports this clone. The chain is built from TRBV2 and TRBJ1-1, with 10 bases identical to TRBD1. This CDR3 is 13 amino acids long. Trimming removed 10 bases from V and 1 base from J; junction bases left unmatched: 3. CDR1 SNHLY and CDR2 FYNNEI come from the germline V gene. The DNA for the CDR3 is TGTGCCACCAGGACAGGGGGGAACACTGAAGCTTTCTTT. Protein sequence: CATRTGGNTEAFF.

CDR3 nucleotide sequence: TGCAGCGCCGTAGTACTAACAGGACCGAACACTGAAGCTTTCTTT. It encodes CSAVVLTGPNTEAFF. The chain employs TRBV29-1 and TRBJ1-1; TRBD1 is a possible D gene (5 bases). Germline CDR1 is SQVTM and CDR2 is ANQGSEA. The CDR3 has 15 amino acids. Trimming took 7 bases from V and 1 from J, leaving 19 bases between them.

The chain carries TRBV10-3 and TRBJ2-7; 10 bases fit TRBD1. This CDR3 region has 14 residues. Germline V gene data show CDR1 as ENHRY and CDR2 as SYGVKD. The trim removed 4 bases at V and 2 bases at J, leaving 2 bases unmatched. The CDR3 DNA reads TGTGCCATCAGTGGGGGGACAGGGGCCTACGAGCAGTACTTC. Translating it yields CAISGGTGAYEQYF.

V gene TRBV6-5 combines with J gene TRBJ1-6; 7 bases align to TRBD1. The CDR3 is made up of 15 amino acids. The V segment lost 4 bases and the J segment 10 bases; nucleotides outside the gene matches: 10. Germline CDR1 and CDR2: MNHEY and SVGAGI. CDR3 region: CASSSTGAEGSPLHF. CDR3 bases: TGTGCCAGCAGTTCTACAGGGGCTGAAGGATCACCCCTCCACTTT.

The gene calls are TRBV2 and TRBJ1-2, with 7 bases fitting TRBD1. Germline assignment: CDR1 SNHLY and CDR2 FYNNEI. V lost 6 bases and J lost 2; bases outside the gene matches: 6. The CDR3 is 14 amino acids. The CDR3: CASRENRGNYGYTF. The CDR3 nucleotides read TGTGCCAGCAGGGAAAACAGGGGAAACTATGGCTACACCTTC.

The rearrangement uses TRBV9 and TRBJ2-5, with 15 positions matching TRBD2. CDR1 is SGDLS, CDR2 YYNGEE, per germline. J gave up 4 bases and V 3 bases, and 4 bases lay outside the gene matches. The CDR3 extends over 16 amino acids. The CDR3 is CASSAGLAGGIETQYF. The CDR3 DNA reads as TGTGCCAGCAGCGCCGGACTAGCGGGAGGGATAGAGACCCAGTACTTC.

This clone occurred a few times. The chain couples TRBV27 to TRBJ2-5, with 14 bases matching TRBD2. CDR3 length: 17 amino acids. Germline CDR1 MNHEY, CDR2 SMNVEV (reference sequence). V lost 2 bases to trimming and J lost 11 bases; unmatched junction nucleotides: 13. The CDR3 sequence is CASSLNFGTSGSPAQYF. The CDR3 DNA reads TGTGCCAGCAGTTTAAATTTTGGGACTAGCGGGAGTCCAGCACAGTACTTC.

The chain combines TRBV18 with TRBJ1-1; 10 bases map to TRBD1. The germline CDR1 and CDR2 sequences are KGHSH and LQKENI. CDR3 length: 17 amino acids. The junction had 9 bases not matched to a gene; V was cut back by 3 bases and J by 2 bases. The CDR3 loop is CASSPDGTGARNTEAFF. The CDR3 DNA is TGTGCCAGCTCACCTGACGGGACAGGGGCGAGAAACACTGAAGCTTTCTTT.

This clone was picked up one time. The chain couples TRBV5-4 to TRBJ2-1; 10 bases are shared with TRBD2. V was clipped by 3 bases and J by 2 bases; unmatched bases: 8. This CDR3 comprises 17 residues. Germline lookup yields CDR1 SGHNT and CDR2 YYREEE (reference sequence). In nucleotides, the CDR3 is TGTGCCAGCAGCTCCTCTACTAGCGGGGTACCCTACAATGAGCAGTTCTTC. Protein product: CASSSSTSGVPYNEQFF.

The gene calls are TRBV6-5 and TRBJ1-6; 7 bases map to TRBD1. The germline gives CDR1 MNHEY, CDR2 SVGAGI. CDR3 length equals 15 residues. Trimming cost V 6 bases and J 7 bases; bases outside gene matches: 9. The CDR3 sequence is CASRRRQGPNSPLHF. The CDR3 nucleotides read TGTGCCAGCAGGCGCCGACAGGGCCCGAATTCACCCCTCCACTTT.

This chain connects TRBV3-1 (or the pseudogene TRBV3-2) to TRBJ2-6; D is unclear. Trimming cost V 4 bases and J 2 bases, with 18 bases left between them. CDR1 is LGHDT and CDR2 is YNNKEL in the germline V gene (reference sequence). This CDR3 has 18 amino acids. The chain's CDR3 is CASSLNYQGLAGANVLTF. The CDR3 DNA reads TGTGCCAGCAGCCTAAACTACCAAGGTCTGGCTGGGGCCAACGTCCTGACTTTC.

The chain carries TRBV5-5 and TRBJ2-7; perhaps TRBD2 as D (6 bases). The CDR3 runs to 15 residues. The germline V gene has CDR1 SGHKS and CDR2 YYEKEE (reference sequence). V gave up 2 bases and J gave up 0 bases, with 12 bases separating them. The CDR3 loop is CASSFGTPSSYEQYF. The CDR3 DNA follows: TGTGCCAGCAGCTTCGGGACTCCGAGCTCCTACGAGCAGTACTTC.

This chain links TRBV18 with TRBJ2-4; TRBD2 is a possible D gene (5 bases). This CDR3 contains 12 residues. V shed 5 bases and J shed 8 bases, with 10 bases lying between them. Germline V CDR1 and CDR2: KGHSH, LQKENI. The CDR3 protein is CASSGGTDIQYF. CDR3 DNA: TGTGCCAGCTCAGGAGGAACCGACATTCAGTACTTC.

The chain uses TRBV10-3 and TRBJ1-1; TRBD1 matches at 9 bases. The CDR3 extends over 13 amino acids. The V and J ends lost 6 bases and 4 bases, in that order; junction bases with no gene match: 3. The germline V gene encodes CDR1 ENHRY and CDR2 SYGVKD. CDR3 amino acids: CAIRGTGITEAFF. The DNA for the CDR3 is TGTGCCATCAGGGGGACAGGGATCACTGAAGCTTTCTTT.

The CDR3 DNA reads as TGTGCCTGGAGTAGAGGAGGCGGGAGCTACGAGCAGTACTTC. Its protein is CAWSRGGGSYEQYF. V and J are TRBV30 and TRBJ2-7; 7 bases are shared with TRBD2. Germline V gives CDR1 GTSNPN, CDR2 SVGIG (reference sequence). J gave up 3 bases and V 2 bases, and 7 bases lay outside the gene matches. The CDR3 spans 14 residues. Supplemented by reference TRBV30 and TRBJ2-7, the full variable domain reads SQTIHQWPATLVQPVGSPLSLECTVEGTSNPNLYWYRQAAGRGLQLLFYSVGIGQISSEVPQNLSASRPQDRQFILSSKKLLLSDSGFYLCAWSRGGGSYEQYFGPGTRLTVT.

V is TRBV10-1 and J is TRBJ2-4, with TRBD1 matching 12 bases. There are 18 residues in the CDR3. Losses at the gene ends were 4 bases for V and 1 base for J; bases not matched to a gene: 8. Germline V gene data show CDR1 as WNHNN and CDR2 as SYGVQD (reference sequence). CDR3 in amino acids: CASSAGTGGPDAKNIQYF. The CDR3 DNA reads as TGCGCCAGCAGTGCCGGGACAGGGGGCCCAGACGCCAAAAACATTCAGTACTTC.

This clone showed up just once. This sequence joins TRBV28 and TRBJ1-2; 7 bases agree with TRBD1. Unmatched junction bases numbered 8, after V lost 8 bases and J lost 2 bases. CDR3 length: 14 residues. Germline V gives CDR1 MDHEN, CDR2 SYDVKM. The CDR3, as DNA: TGTGCCAGCGTGGGGGACAGAAGCAACTATGGCTACACCTTC. This encodes CASVGDRSNYGYTF.

This clone has just one count. The chain uses TRBV25-1 and TRBJ1-6, with a possible D match to TRBD1 (6 bases). The CDR3 spans 12 residues. Germline-derived CDR1 and CDR2 are MGHDK and SYGVNS. Trimming took off 3 bases at V and 13 bases at J, with 10 bases between the two ends. The CDR3 sequence: CASSEITGPLHF. The CDR3 region has the DNA TGTGCCAGCAGTGAGATCACAGGGCCCCTCCACTTT.

CDR3 coding DNA: TGTGCCAGCAGCGCTGAAACGAGGGTCACCGGGGAGCTGTTTTTT. It yields the protein CASSAETRVTGELFF. The V gene is TRBV9, the J gene TRBJ2-2, with D possibly TRBD2 on 5 matching bases. With 3 bases removed from V and 4 bases from J, the gap between germline ends came to 13 bases. This CDR3 spans 15 amino acids. Germline V gene data show CDR1 as SGDLS and CDR2 as YYNGEE.

This chain joins TRBV6-5 and TRBJ2-7, with a weak D call TRBD1 (7 bases). Trimming shortened V by 6 bases and J by 6 bases, and 18 bases separated the two germline ends. This CDR3 spans 14 amino acids. Per germline, CDR1 MNHEY and CDR2 SVGAGI. CDR3 nucleotide sequence: TGTGCCAGCAGGCGGGACAGCTACTTGCGCGAGCAGTACTTC. Protein: CASRRDSYLREQYF.

The V gene is TRBV2, the J gene TRBJ1-4, with a weak D call TRBD1 (6 bases). V lost 6 bases, J lost 7 bases, and 15 bases lay in between. The V gene's germline CDR1 is SNHLY and CDR2 FYNNEI. The CDR3 is made up of 14 amino acids. This chain's CDR3 is CASRYREIGEKLFF. As DNA, the CDR3 is TGTGCCAGCAGGTACAGGGAGATCGGTGAAAAACTGTTTTTT.